The 21 T cell receptor beta chains below all came from one sample that was sequenced in a study of tumor-infiltrating lymphocytes in oesophageal squamous cell carcinoma. TCRdb reprocessed the PCR reads with MiXCR, giving one entry per CDR3 protein. The sample lists some 9,900 distinct CDR3 sequences, approximately 50% occurring once. Source material: esophageal tumor tissue. The receptor source for this set is a female donor with esophageal squamous cell carcinoma.

V usage is TRBV6-1 and J usage is TRBJ1-6; D is undetermined. V was pared by 6 bases and J by 5 bases, with 14 bases between. The CDR3 runs 15 residues. Germline CDR1 reads MNHNS; CDR2 reads SASEGT. CDR3 sequence reads: CASRTAGADNSPLHF. The CDR3 region has the DNA TGTGCCAGCAGAACGGCGGGTGCGGATAATTCACCCCTCCACTTT.

This CDR3 reads CASSPQLNEQFF. The CDR3 nucleotides are TGTGCCAGCAGTCCCCAACTCAATGAGCAGTTCTTC. The chain carries TRBV28 and TRBJ2-1; D call uncertain. The germline V gene has CDR1 MDHEN and CDR2 SYDVKM. V was trimmed by 5 bases and J by 6 bases, leaving 8 bases between them. The CDR3 is 12 amino acids.

The V gene is TRBV11-1, the J gene TRBJ2-3; 8 bases align to TRBD1. The end of the DNA aligns better with TRBJ2-5, so the J call may be wrong. The CDR3 has 16 amino acids. Per the germline V gene, CDR1 is SGHAT and CDR2 is FQDESV (reference sequence). The CDR3 here is CASSLEGRGLLETQYF. The CDR3 coding sequence is TGTGCCAGCAGCTTAGAGGGCAGGGGGCTTTTGGAGACCCAGTACTTC.

The rearrangement joins TRBV10-3 to TRBJ1-1, with 8 bases lining up with TRBD1. The CDR3 has 12 amino acids. V was clipped by 11 bases and J by 5 bases; unmatched bases: 7. Germline CDR1 ENHRY, CDR2 SYGVKD. CDR3 coding DNA: TGTGCCTCAGGACAGGGTTGGACTGAAGCTTTCTTT. Translated, it gives CASGQGWTEAFF.

Of note for this clonotype: Since a much larger clone is just one base distant, this may be a read error. Because the CDR3's place on the DNA is in doubt, the DNA is left out and the CDR3 is given as listed by TCRdb. The chain uses TRBV4-1 and TRBJ2-1; the table's D call, TRBD1, was not checked against the DNA. The CDR3 is 17 amino acids in total, end residues counted. Germline values: CDR1 MGHRA, CDR2 YSYEKL. The CDR3 region is CASSLKVGLGSYNERFF.

This clonotype was detected many times. The chain has TRBV5-8 and TRBJ1-1; no definite D call. With 0 bases removed from V and 5 bases from J, the gap between germline ends came to 8 bases. This CDR3 has 13 residues. Germline assignment: CDR1 SGHTS and CDR2 YDEGEE. Here the CDR3 reads CASSLGVWTEAFF. The CDR3 bases are TGTGCCAGCAGCTTGGGGGTCTGGACTGAAGCTTTCTTT. The variable domain in full, completed from reference TRBV5-8 and TRBJ1-1, reads EAGVTQSPTHLIKTRGQQATLRCSPISGHTSVYWYQQALGLGLQFLLWYDEGEERNRGNFPPRFSGRQFPNYSSELNVNALELEDSALYLCASSLGVWTEAFFGQGTRLTVV.

The V and J genes are TRBV7-2 and TRBJ2-1, with 10 bases matching TRBD2. TRBJ2-7 matches the DNA end more closely, so the J call is doubtful. The CDR3 is 15 residues long. Germline CDR1 SGHTA, CDR2 FQGNSA. The CDR3 is CASSLMSSGSVAQYF. CDR3 coding DNA: TGTGCCAGCAGCTTAATGTCTAGCGGGAGTGTGGCGCAGTACTTC.

CDR3 sequence: CASSLLPGGYTF. The DNA for the CDR3 is TGTGCCAGCAGCTTATTGCCAGGGGGCTACACCTTC. The rearrangement joins TRBV7-9 to TRBJ2-7; TRBD1 is a possible D gene (5 bases). The last part of the DNA fits TRBJ1-2 better; the J call may be wrong. This CDR3 has 12 residues. The germline CDR1 and CDR2 sequences are SEHNR and FQNEAQ (reference sequence).

This chain uses TRBV6-6 with TRBJ2-1, with TRBD1 identical over 8 bases. J was trimmed by 8 bases and V by 0 bases; bases with no gene match: 6. Germline CDR1 and CDR2: MNHNY and SVGAGI (reference sequence). This CDR3 region has 15 residues. DNA of the CDR3: TGTGCCAGCAGTTACTCGAGGCAGGGGGCCTATGAGCAGTTCTTC. Amino acids: CASSYSRQGAYEQFF.

The V gene is TRBV6-1, the J gene TRBJ2-7; tentatively, D is TRBD1 (5 bases). Germline CDR1 is MNHNS and CDR2 is SASEGT. The CDR3 is 14 residues long. V lost 6 bases and J lost 5, with 17 bases in between. This chain's CDR3 is CASRAKGPPNEQYF. CDR3 nucleotides: TGTGCCAGCAGGGCGAAGGGGCCTCCCAACGAGCAGTACTTC.

About this clonotype: Since no conserved phenylalanine or tryptophan closes the CDR3, a read error is the likely cause. The limits of the CDR3 on the DNA are not certain, so only TCRdb's listed CDR3 is given. The gene calls are TRBV7-3 and TRBJ2-6. The CDR3 is 15 amino acids in total, end residues counted. Germline values: CDR1 SGHTA, CDR2 FQGTGA. CDR3 amino acids: CASSLGRNTEAFFGN.

This chain joins TRBV11-1 and TRBJ2-1; 7 nucleotides match TRBD2. The end of the DNA is better explained by TRBJ2-7, so the J call may be wrong. Per the germline V gene, CDR1 is SGHAT and CDR2 is FQDESV (reference sequence). This CDR3 has 15 amino acids. This CDR3 reads CASSLAPGGSYEQYF. CDR3 coding DNA: TGTGCCAGCAGCTTAGCGCCGGGGGGCTCCTACGAGCAGTACTTC.

This clonotype has a count of ten or more. The chain employs TRBV18 and TRBJ2-3, with a possible D match to TRBD1 (5 bases). CDR3 length equals 15 residues. Trimming cost V 2 bases and J 2 bases, with 11 bases left between them. Germline CDR1 and CDR2: KGHSH and LQKENI. The CDR3 nucleotides read TGTGCCAGCTCACCAAGGGGAACCCTCACAGATACGCAGTATTTT. This translates into CASSPRGTLTDTQYF.

This clonotype was recorded at least ten times. J is TRBJ2-7 and V is TRBV5-1, with 7 bases aligning to TRBD2. This CDR3 is built from 14 residues. V was pared by 3 bases and J by 1 base, with 4 bases of the junction left unmatched. Germline V gene data show CDR1 as SGHRS and CDR2 as YFSETQ. The CDR3 coding sequence is TGCGCCAGCAGCTCTGCCGGGGGGTCCTACGAGCAGTACTTC. The encoded protein is CASSSAGGSYEQYF. The variable domain in full, completed from reference TRBV5-1 and TRBJ2-7, reads KAGVTQTPRYLIKTRGQQVTLSCSPISGHRSVSWYQQTPGQGLQFLFEYFSETQRNKGNFPGRFSGRQFSNSRSEMNVSTLELGDSALYLCASSSAGGSYEQYFGPGTRLTVT.

J is TRBJ2-7 and V is TRBV29-1, with D unclear. The last part of the DNA fits TRBJ2-1 better; the J call may be wrong. This CDR3 spans 13 amino acids. The V gene's germline CDR1 is SQVTM and CDR2 ANQGSEA. The CDR3 is CSERAGSYNEQFF. The CDR3 nucleotides read TGCAGCGAAAGGGCAGGCTCCTACAATGAGCAGTTCTTC.

The V and J genes are TRBV7-6 and TRBJ2-3; D unresolved. This CDR3 comprises 14 residues. Trimming pared 5 bases from V and 10 bases from J, leaving 19 bases between. CDR1 SGHVS and CDR2 FNYEAQ come from the germline V gene. In DNA, the CDR3 is TGTGCCAGCAGCCAATCTAGGGCCGAGATAGCGCAGTATTTT. It translates to CASSQSRAEIAQYF. The full variable domain, with the rest looked up from reference TRBV7-6 and TRBJ2-3, is GAGVSQSPRYKVTKRGQDVALRCDPISGHVSLYWYRQALGQGPEFLTYFNYEAQQDKSGLPNDRFSAERPEGSISTLTIQRTEQRDSAMYRCASSQSRAEIAQYFGPGTRLTVL.

The chain has TRBV28 and TRBJ1-4, with TRBD1 identical over 8 bases. With V trimmed by 6 bases and J by 7 bases, 7 bases remained unmatched. This CDR3 has 14 residues. CDR1 is MDHEN, CDR2 SYDVKM, per germline. This CDR3 reads CASSSDRAFEKLFF. CDR3 nucleotide sequence: TGTGCCAGCAGCTCGGACAGGGCATTTGAAAAACTGTTTTTT.

The chain is built from TRBV7-1 and TRBJ2-5; perhaps TRBD1 as D (6 bases). With the DNA end fitting TRBJ2-7 better, the J assignment may be wrong. TRBV7-1 is recorded as an ORF, its role being uncertain. The CDR3 consists of 15 residues. The CDR3 loop is CASSPTRDKVDEQYF. CDR3 bases: TGTGCCAGCAGCCCCACCAGGGACAAGGTCGACGAGCAGTACTTC.

J is TRBJ2-3 and V is TRBV7-3, with D uncertain. Trimming took 2 bases from V and 5 from J, leaving 8 bases between them. This CDR3 spans 13 amino acids. The V gene's germline CDR1 is SGHTA and CDR2 FQGTGA. The CDR3 region has the DNA TGTGCCAGCAGCTTAGGGTTTCGAGATACGCAGTATTTT. Protein sequence: CASSLGFRDTQYF.

In its sample, this clonotype was seen once. This chain connects TRBV28 to TRBJ2-3; 10 positions match TRBD2. The J call may be in error: the DNA end matches TRBJ2-5 better. CDR3 size: 15 residues. Germline V gives CDR1 MDHEN, CDR2 SYDVKM. CDR3 in DNA: TGTGCCAGCAGTCCCCAGACTAGCGGGCAAGAGACCCAGTACTTC. Translation: CASSPQTSGQETQYF.

V is TRBV7-8 and J is TRBJ2-1; TRBD2 aligns across 13 bases. Germline values: CDR1 SGHVS, CDR2 FQNEAQ. V trimming: 5 bases; J trimming: 12 bases; junction bases outside the gene matches: 7. The CDR3 contains 14 residues. CDR3 nucleotides: TGTGCCAGCAGCCAAACTAGCGGGAGGGCCGGGCAGTTCTTC. It yields the protein CASSQTSGRAGQFF.